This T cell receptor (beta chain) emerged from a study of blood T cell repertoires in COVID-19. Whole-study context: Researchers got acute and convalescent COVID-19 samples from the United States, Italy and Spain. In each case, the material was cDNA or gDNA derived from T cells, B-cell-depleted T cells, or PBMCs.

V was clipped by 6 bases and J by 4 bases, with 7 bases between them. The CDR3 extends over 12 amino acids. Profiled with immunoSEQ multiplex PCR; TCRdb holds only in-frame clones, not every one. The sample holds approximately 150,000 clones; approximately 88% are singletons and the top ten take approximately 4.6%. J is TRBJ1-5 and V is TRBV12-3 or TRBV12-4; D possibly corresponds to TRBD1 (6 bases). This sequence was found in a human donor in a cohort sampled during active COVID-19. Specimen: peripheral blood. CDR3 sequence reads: CASRGQNQPQHF. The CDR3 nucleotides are TGTGCCAGCAGGGGACAAAATCAGCCCCAGCATTTT.